These 31 T cell receptor beta chains were all obtained from the same sample, sequenced in a study of shared clonotypes between healthy human individuals. Sequenced by immunoSEQ multiplex PCR; TCRdb stores in-frame clones only, minus some. The sample has around 200,000 clones, over 50% seen once. The source material was memory CD4+ T cells sorted from blood. As to subset: CD45RA-negative fraction. These receptors all stem from a young man in good health.

The CDR3 is CASSLNRPGSNYGYTF. CDR3 in DNA: TGTGCCAGCAGCTTAAATCGTCCAGGATCTAACTATGGCTACACCTTC. The V call is TRBV7-2, the J call TRBJ1-2; D not resolved. The CDR3 is 16 amino acids. V dropped 2 bases and J dropped 0 bases, with 13 bases sitting between them. Germline V lookup: CDR1 SGHTA, CDR2 FQGNSA.

The chain links TRBV9 to TRBJ2-1; 16 nucleotides match TRBD2. Germline values: CDR1 SGDLS, CDR2 YYNGEE. The length of the CDR3 is 19 residues. With 5 bases clipped from V and 2 bases from J, the junction kept 10 bases outside the gene matches. CDR3 sequence reads: CASSATGLAGGNTYNEQFF. CDR3 nucleotides: TGTGCCAGCAGTGCGACGGGACTAGCGGGAGGGAACACCTACAATGAGCAGTTCTTC.

The V and J genes are TRBV11-1 and TRBJ2-1; 10 nucleotides match TRBD2. Trimming cost V 3 bases and J 9 bases; bases outside gene matches: 11. This CDR3 region has 16 residues. The germline gives CDR1 SGHAT, CDR2 FQDESV (reference sequence). The CDR3 nucleotides read TGTGCCAGCAGCTTTAGGGATCTAGCGGGAGTTGTTGAGCAGTTCTTC. Amino acid sequence: CASSFRDLAGVVEQFF.

The J gene is TRBJ2-5, the V gene TRBV7-6; D is unresolved. The V gene's germline CDR1 is SGHVS and CDR2 FNYEAQ. V gave up 5 bases and J gave up 1 base, with 11 bases separating them. This CDR3 comprises 14 residues. The CDR3 DNA reads TGTGCCAGCAGCCCTGGTTCAGCCCAAGAGACCCAGTACTTC. Translation: CASSPGSAQETQYF.

This clone was found many times. The chain links TRBV5-1 to TRBJ2-1, with D tentatively TRBD1 or TRBD2 (5 bases each). The length of the CDR3 is 14 residues. In germline, CDR1 is SGHRS, CDR2 YFSETQ. Trimming cost V 4 bases and J 9 bases, with 17 bases left between them. In DNA, the CDR3 is TGCGCCAGCAGCCACCTCAAGGATGGGGGTGAGCAGTTCTTC. Protein: CASSHLKDGGEQFF. Drawing the rest from reference TRBV5-1 and TRBJ2-1, the complete variable domain is KAGVTQTPRYLIKTRGQQVTLSCSPISGHRSVSWYQQTPGQGLQFLFEYFSETQRNKGNFPGRFSGRQFSNSRSEMNVSTLELGDSALYLCASSHLKDGGEQFFGPGTRLTVL.

In its sample, this clone was seen many times. In DNA, the CDR3 is TGTGCCACCAGCACGGGGGGCACCGGGGAGCTGTTTTTT. Its translation: CATSTGGTGELFF. This chain connects TRBV15 to TRBJ2-2; 7 bases are shared with TRBD2. The CDR3 loop spans 13 amino acids. Germline CDR1 LNHNV, CDR2 YYDKDF (reference sequence). V lost 4 bases to trimming and J lost 4 bases; unmatched junction nucleotides: 0.

The DNA for the CDR3 is TGCGCCAGCAGCGGTCAGGGTTTCTACGAGCAGTACTTC. Its translation is CASSGQGFYEQYF. The chain uses TRBV5-1 and TRBJ2-7; a weak D match, TRBD1 (5 bases). The CDR3 covers 13 residues. Germline CDR1 SGHRS, CDR2 YFSETQ. V lost 4 bases and J lost 3, with 11 bases in between. Filled out from reference TRBV5-1 and TRBJ2-7, the complete variable domain reads KAGVTQTPRYLIKTRGQQVTLSCSPISGHRSVSWYQQTPGQGLQFLFEYFSETQRNKGNFPGRFSGRQFSNSRSEMNVSTLELGDSALYLCASSGQGFYEQYFGPGTRLTVT.

The gene calls are TRBV7-8 and TRBJ2-7; D call uncertain. The CDR3 length is 15 residues. V lost 2 bases and J lost 2, with 13 bases in between. CDR1 is SGHVS and CDR2 is FQNEAQ in the germline V gene. DNA of the CDR3: TGTGCCAGCAGCTTAAGGGCTGGAGTCGCCTACGAGCAGTACTTC. It translates to CASSLRAGVAYEQYF.

The chain uses TRBV5-5 and TRBJ2-1, with D perhaps matching TRBD2 (6 bases). This CDR3 contains 13 residues. CDR1 is SGHKS, CDR2 YYEKEE, per germline (reference sequence). V was trimmed by 4 bases and J by 12 bases, leaving 17 bases between them. CDR3 residues: CASSQNGFGGQFF. In DNA form, the CDR3 reads TGTGCCAGCAGCCAAAATGGGTTCGGGGGGCAGTTCTTC.

The chain links TRBV5-1 to TRBJ2-2, with 9 bases identical to TRBD2. CDR1 SGHRS and CDR2 YFSETQ come from the germline V gene. The V and J ends lost 3 bases and 5 bases, in that order; junction bases with no gene match: 5. The CDR3 length is 15 residues. The CDR3 region has the DNA TGCGCCAGCAGCTCTAGCGGGACTGGGACCGGGGAGCTGTTTTTT. Its translation: CASSSSGTGTGELFF.

V usage is TRBV10-3 and J usage is TRBJ1-1; no clear D. Per the germline V gene, CDR1 is ENHRY and CDR2 is SYGVKD. The CDR3 has 14 amino acids. The V end lost 3 bases, the J end lost 0 bases, and 8 bases lay between the germline ends. The CDR3: CAISDMTLNTEAFF. DNA for the CDR3: TGTGCCATCAGTGATATGACCTTGAACACTGAAGCTTTCTTT.

The V and J genes are TRBV6-5 and TRBJ1-1, with D maybe TRBD1 (5 bases). V lost 10 bases to trimming and J lost 4 bases, with 16 bases between them. The CDR3 is 13 amino acids. From germline, CDR1 is MNHEY and CDR2 SVGAGI. As DNA, the CDR3 is TGTGCCATCACGACAGCTGGTGGCACTGAAGCTTTCTTT. Translated: CAITTAGGTEAFF.

The chain has TRBV7-9 and TRBJ2-7, with TRBD1 matching over 8 bases. The CDR3 extends over 15 amino acids. Germline V CDR1 and CDR2: SEHNR, FQNEAQ (reference sequence). V lost 6 bases and J lost 0; bases outside the gene matches: 7. The CDR3 spells CASSKTGASSYEQYF. As DNA, the CDR3 is TGTGCCAGCAGTAAGACAGGGGCAAGCTCCTACGAGCAGTACTTC.

This clone was recorded only once. The gene calls are TRBV7-1 and TRBJ2-1; 8 nucleotides match TRBD1. TRBV7-1 is classed as an ORF, of uncertain function. V was pared by 5 bases and J by 9 bases, with 6 bases of the junction left unmatched. This CDR3 spans 13 amino acids. CDR3 loop: CASSPDTGGEQFF. DNA for the CDR3: TGTGCCAGCAGCCCGGATACAGGGGGTGAGCAGTTCTTC.

The chain combines TRBV2 with TRBJ2-5; D is ambiguous. The germline CDR1 and CDR2 sequences are SNHLY and FYNNEI. The CDR3 contains 13 residues. The V end was cut by 7 bases, the J end by 1 base, with 10 bases between. CDR3 coding DNA: TGTGCCAGCACCCAAATAATCCAAGAGACCCAGTACTTC. Translation gives CASTQIIQETQYF.

V is TRBV6-1 and J is TRBJ2-3, with D perhaps matching TRBD1 (6 bases). There are 14 residues in the CDR3. Germline CDR1 is MNHNS and CDR2 is SASEGT. Trimming pared 2 bases from V and 6 bases from J, leaving 12 bases between. CDR3 sequence reads: CASSERGRADTQYF. The CDR3 DNA follows: TGTGCCAGCAGTGAAAGGGGGAGAGCGGATACGCAGTATTTT.

The gene calls are TRBV5-1 and TRBJ2-7; D is undetermined. In germline, CDR1 is SGHRS, CDR2 YFSETQ. Trimming took off 0 bases at V and 2 bases at J, with 15 bases between the two ends. This CDR3 has 16 residues. The CDR3 DNA reads as TGCGCCAGCAGCTTGGACGGGTATACAACGACCTACGAGCAGTACTTC. It specifies CASSLDGYTTTYEQYF.

The CDR3 region is CASIHGGYGTEAFF. The CDR3 DNA sequence: TGTGCCAGCATTCATGGGGGATATGGCACTGAAGCTTTCTTT. The chain joins TRBV5-8 to TRBJ1-1; tentatively, D is TRBD1 (5 bases). The CDR3 length is 14 residues. The V and J ends lost 6 bases and 4 bases respectively, with 16 bases between them. Per the germline V gene, CDR1 is SGHTS and CDR2 is YDEGEE.

This clone was recorded only once. CDR3: CASSFLRGDSQESREQFF. The DNA of the CDR3 is TGTGCCAGCAGCTTTCTTAGAGGGGACAGCCAAGAATCGCGTGAGCAGTTCTTC. The chain couples TRBV11-2 to TRBJ2-1; the match to TRBD1 covers 7 bases. The CDR3 covers 18 residues. The junction had 20 bases not matched to a gene; V was cut back by 3 bases and J by 9 bases. CDR1 and CDR2 (germline): SGHAT, FQNNGV. Using reference TRBV11-2 and TRBJ2-1 for the parts outside the CDR3, the full variable domain is EAGVAQSPRYKIIEKRQSVAFWCNPISGHATLYWYQQILGQGPKLLIQFQNNGVVDDSQLPKDRFSAERLKGVDSTLKIQPAKLEDSAVYLCASSFLRGDSQESREQFFGPGTRLTVL.

The chain has TRBV4-3 and TRBJ2-5; D is unresolved. Germline V gene sequence: CDR1 LGHNA, CDR2 YSLEER. This CDR3 has 14 residues. Trimming took off 4 bases at V and 4 bases at J, with 13 bases between the two ends. The CDR3 sequence: CASSPGSFGETQYF. CDR3 DNA: TGCGCCAGCAGCCCCGGATCGTTCGGAGAGACCCAGTACTTC.

This clone was seen at least ten times. V is TRBV18 and J is TRBJ2-1; D possibly matches TRBD1 or TRBD2 (6 bases each). V was trimmed by 1 base and J by 2 bases, leaving 9 bases between them. This CDR3 has 15 amino acids. Looked up from germline, CDR1 is KGHSH and CDR2 is LQKENI. This CDR3 is CASSPQGGPYNEQFF. DNA for the CDR3: TGTGCCAGCTCACCACAGGGGGGACCCTACAATGAGCAGTTCTTC.

The CDR3 region is CASTRMGTSGRGSGANVLTF. The CDR3 nucleotides read TGTGCCAGCACTAGGATGGGGACTAGCGGGAGGGGGTCTGGGGCCAACGTCCTGACTTTC. The chain combines TRBV9 with TRBJ2-6, with 16 bases identical to TRBD2. The germline gives CDR1 SGDLS, CDR2 YYNGEE. The CDR3 runs to 20 residues. With V trimmed by 6 bases and J by 1 base, 10 bases remained unmatched.

The chain combines TRBV5-1 with TRBJ2-5, with a weak D call TRBD2 (5 bases). Germline CDR1 SGHRS, CDR2 YFSETQ. The V gene lost 2 bases and the J gene lost 1 base, with 9 bases spanning the gap. The CDR3 is made up of 14 amino acids. DNA for the CDR3: TGCGCCAGCAGCTTCGGGATAACCCAAGAGACCCAGTACTTC. Amino acid sequence: CASSFGITQETQYF.

The chain has TRBV10-3 and TRBJ2-1; 7 bases line up with TRBD2. J gave up 7 bases and V 11 bases, and 20 bases lay outside the gene matches. Germline lookup yields CDR1 ENHRY and CDR2 SYGVKD. The CDR3 extends over 16 amino acids. CDR3 loop: CASTPTEAGVGNEQFF. CDR3 in DNA: TGTGCCTCCACCCCAACGGAGGCGGGAGTAGGTAATGAGCAGTTCTTC.

This chain links TRBV10-3 with TRBJ1-1; D may be TRBD1 (5 bases). Trimming removed 8 bases from V and 2 bases from J, with 12 bases in between. CDR1 is ENHRY, CDR2 SYGVKD, per germline. This CDR3 spans 13 amino acids. In DNA form, the CDR3 reads TGTGCCATCCTCAGGGAAGTTAACACTGAAGCTTTCTTT. It specifies CAILREVNTEAFF.

This chain connects TRBV10-1 to TRBJ2-1, with a weak D call TRBD2 (5 bases). The V end lost 3 bases, the J end lost 0 bases, and 12 bases lay between the germline ends. Germline V CDR1 and CDR2: WNHNN, SYGVQD (reference sequence). This CDR3 is built from 16 residues. In DNA, the CDR3 is TGCGCCAGCAGTGACCGTAGCGCCCGCTCCTACAATGAGCAGTTCTTC. Translated: CASSDRSARSYNEQFF.

This clone has only one observation. The chain carries TRBV5-1 and TRBJ2-1; tentatively, D is TRBD1 (5 bases). Trimming left V 2 bases short and J 4 bases short, with 13 bases between. The CDR3 is 15 residues long. Germline CDR1 reads SGHRS; CDR2 reads YFSETQ. Here the CDR3 DNA reads TGCGCCAGCAGCTTCGGACAAGGGCCATACAATGAGCAGTTCTTC. This gives the protein CASSFGQGPYNEQFF.

The CDR3 DNA sequence: TGTGCCAGCAGTGCGGGGGGCGGAAACATTCAGTACTTC. Protein sequence: CASSAGGGNIQYF. V usage is TRBV2 and J usage is TRBJ2-4; tentatively, D is TRBD2 (7 bases). CDR3 size: 13 residues. Germline V lookup: CDR1 SNHLY, CDR2 FYNNEI. Between the trimmed V and J ends, which lost 4 bases and 6 bases, there was a span of 10 bases.

This clone appeared once. V usage is TRBV11-2 and J usage is TRBJ2-3, with 7 bases matching TRBD1. CDR1 and CDR2 from the germline V gene are SGHAT and FQNNGV. This CDR3 is 16 amino acids long. V trimming: 5 bases; J trimming: 4 bases; junction bases outside the gene matches: 12. CDR3 protein: CASSRARAGGSDTQYF. CDR3 sequence (DNA): TGTGCCAGCAGCCGGGCGAGAGCAGGGGGATCAGATACGCAGTATTTT.

This clone was seen ten or more times. The V call is TRBV6-1, the J call TRBJ1-2; D might be TRBD1 (6 bases). The germline V gene has CDR1 MNHNS and CDR2 SASEGT. Trimming removed 6 bases at V and 4 bases at J, with 15 bases between. The CDR3 loop spans 14 amino acids. The chain's CDR3 is CASREQGSSYGYTF. The CDR3 DNA reads as TGTGCCAGCAGAGAACAGGGTTCCAGCTATGGCTACACCTTC.

J is TRBJ1-1 and V is TRBV5-4; 8 bases are shared with TRBD1. The germline V gene encodes CDR1 SGHNT and CDR2 YYREEE (reference sequence). V trimming: 3 bases; J trimming: 3 bases; junction bases outside the gene matches: 1. CDR3 size: 13 residues. The CDR3 spells CASSWGQDTEAFF. For the CDR3, the DNA is TGTGCCAGCAGCTGGGGACAGGACACTGAAGCTTTCTTT.